The 31 T cell receptor beta chains presented below share a single source sample, sequenced in a study of T cell clones after liver transplantation. Sequencing was performed with immunoSEQ multiplex PCR; in TCRdb, only in-frame clones are kept and a portion is missing. The table has around 19,000 clones, more than 65% seen once; the top ten hold 35% to 45%. The source was CD8+ T cells from blood, collected roughly 56 months after liver transplant. All receptors come from a human patient who received a liver transplant. Some T cells may trace back to the graft donor.

The genes are TRBV4-2 and TRBJ1-1; 11 bases map to TRBD1. The trim removed 3 bases at V and 5 bases at J, leaving 8 bases unmatched. CDR3 length: 16 residues. CDR1 LGHNA and CDR2 YNFKEQ come from the germline V gene. This CDR3 reads CASSHIGQGANTEAFF. The CDR3 DNA reads TGTGCCAGCAGCCATATAGGACAGGGGGCGAATACTGAAGCTTTCTTT.

This clone has more than one count but fewer than ten. The chain is built from TRBV27 and TRBJ2-2; 7 bases are a match to TRBD1. This CDR3 has 16 amino acids. From germline, CDR1 is MNHEY and CDR2 SMNVEV (reference sequence). The J segment lost 8 bases and the V segment lost 4 bases, leaving 13 bases of the junction unmatched. The CDR3 loop is CASSSPGQSLIGELFF. The CDR3 DNA reads TGTGCCAGCAGTTCTCCGGGACAGTCCCTAATTGGGGAGCTGTTTTTT.

This clone was recorded once. In DNA form, the CDR3 reads TGTGCCAGCAGGCCGGGACAGGGCTACGAGCAGTACTTC. Protein product: CASRPGQGYEQYF. The gene calls are TRBV7-9 and TRBJ2-7; 9 nucleotides align to TRBD1. The CDR3 has 13 amino acids. Germline V CDR1 and CDR2: SEHNR, FQNEAQ (reference sequence). The V segment lost 6 bases and the J segment 3 bases; nucleotides outside the gene matches: 3.

V usage is TRBV6-1 and J usage is TRBJ2-7; the match to TRBD1 covers 7 bases. This CDR3 spans 13 amino acids. In germline, CDR1 is MNHNS, CDR2 SASEGT. Trimming took 11 bases from V and 0 from J; bases not matched to a gene: 7. CDR3 nucleotides: TGTGCCTTACGACAGGGCAGCTCCTACGAGCAGTACTTC. This gives the protein CALRQGSSYEQYF.

This sequence joins TRBV27 and TRBJ2-7; D is unclear. V lost 5 bases and J 3 bases, leaving 2 bases between the germline ends. Germline assignment: CDR1 MNHEY and CDR2 SMNVEV (reference sequence). The CDR3 is 10 residues long. CDR3 sequence (DNA): TGTGCCAGCAGTGTCTACGAGCAGTACTTC. Translated: CASSVYEQYF.

In this sample, this clone turned up a few times. This chain uses TRBV9 with TRBJ1-4, with TRBD1 identical over 10 bases. The CDR3 sequence is 17 residues long. J was trimmed by 5 bases and V by 3 bases; bases with no gene match: 10. The germline V gene has CDR1 SGDLS and CDR2 YYNGEE. The CDR3 spells CASSDRAGQGINEKLFF. CDR3 nucleotides: TGTGCCAGCAGCGACCGGGCGGGACAGGGGATAAATGAAAAACTGTTTTTT.

This rearrangement joins TRBV7-9 to TRBJ1-1; D is perhaps TRBD1 (5 bases). The CDR3 loop spans 14 amino acids. Germline-derived CDR1 and CDR2 are SEHNR and FQNEAQ (reference sequence). Trimming cost V 5 bases and J 4 bases, with 14 bases left between them. CDR3 in DNA: TGTGCCAGCAGCGCGGGACTCTGGAGCACTGAAGCTTTCTTT. Translating gives CASSAGLWSTEAFF. Combining the CDR3 with reference TRBV7-9 and TRBJ1-1 gives the whole variable domain DTGVSQNPRHKITKRGQNVTFRCDPISEHNRLYWYRQTLGQGPEFLTYFQNEAQLEKSRLLSDRFSAERPKGSFSTLEIQRTEQGDSAMYLCASSAGLWSTEAFFGQGTRLTVV.

In DNA, the CDR3 is TGTGCCAGCAGTTACTCGCCGGGACAGGGCTATGGCTACACCTTC. As protein: CASSYSPGQGYGYTF. The V gene is TRBV6-5, the J gene TRBJ1-2; 9 nucleotides line up with TRBD1. The CDR3 has 15 residues. V was pared by 0 bases and J by 4 bases, with 3 bases of the junction left unmatched. Germline assignment: CDR1 MNHEY and CDR2 SVGAGI.

This rearrangement joins TRBV9 to TRBJ1-1; D gene unclear. Germline V gene sequence: CDR1 SGDLS, CDR2 YYNGEE. V was trimmed by 0 bases and J by 8 bases, leaving 8 bases between them. The CDR3 contains 12 residues. The CDR3 DNA reads TGTGCCAGCAGCGTAGTCGCCGCAGAAGCTTTCTTT. It is translated as CASSVVAAEAFF. Full variable domain (rest looked up from reference TRBV9 and TRBJ1-1): DSGVTQTPKHLITATGQRVTLRCSPRSGDLSVYWYQQSLDQGLQFLIQYYNGEERAKGNILERFSAQQFPDLHSELNLSSLELGDSALYFCASSVVAAEAFFGQGTRLTVV.

The chain joins TRBV9 to TRBJ1-2, with D possibly TRBD1 on 6 matching bases. Trimming removed 4 bases at V and 3 bases at J, with 19 bases between. From germline, CDR1 is SGDLS and CDR2 YYNGEE. The CDR3 loop spans 16 amino acids. The CDR3 DNA reads as TGTGCCAGCAGCCACCTCGGGGGGGCCCTCGACTATGGCTACACCTTC. This translates into CASSHLGGALDYGYTF.

The rearrangement uses TRBV7-9 and TRBJ2-3; 11 bases align to TRBD2. This CDR3 contains 16 residues. V was pared by 4 bases and J by 2 bases, with 5 bases of the junction left unmatched. Germline assignment: CDR1 SEHNR and CDR2 FQNEAQ (reference sequence). The DNA of the CDR3 is TGTGCCAGCAGCTCCTCTAGCGGGGGGTTCACAGATACGCAGTATTTT. It encodes CASSSSSGGFTDTQYF.

This clone was detected once. The rearrangement links TRBV5-4 to TRBJ2-3; D unclear. Germline V gives CDR1 SGHNT, CDR2 YYREEE (reference sequence). Trimming removed 2 bases at V and 4 bases at J, with 11 bases between. The CDR3 runs to 14 residues. The CDR3 sequence is CASSFGSTPDTQYF. CDR3 sequence (DNA): TGTGCCAGCAGCTTTGGGTCGACCCCAGATACGCAGTATTTT.

The chain recombines TRBV9 with TRBJ2-6; D remains ambiguous. The V gene's germline CDR1 is SGDLS and CDR2 YYNGEE. Trimming cost V 2 bases and J 5 bases, with 11 bases left between them. This CDR3 has 15 amino acids. CDR3 loop: CASSVNLIRANVLTF. As DNA, the CDR3 is TGTGCCAGCAGCGTGAACCTTATTAGGGCCAACGTCCTGACTTTC. Full variable domain (missing parts from reference TRBV9 and TRBJ2-6): DSGVTQTPKHLITATGQRVTLRCSPRSGDLSVYWYQQSLDQGLQFLIQYYNGEERAKGNILERFSAQQFPDLHSELNLSSLELGDSALYFCASSVNLIRANVLTFGAGSRLTVL.

This chain uses TRBV19 with TRBJ2-3; D uncertain. The CDR3 runs 12 residues. Germline CDR1 LNHDA, CDR2 SQIVND (reference sequence). Trimming shortened V by 3 bases and J by 6 bases, and 7 bases separated the two germline ends. CDR3 protein: CASSIGRDTQYF. The CDR3 DNA reads TGTGCCAGTAGTATCGGGCGGGATACGCAGTATTTT.

The CDR3 nucleotides read TGTGCCAGCAGCTTAGGTGGCGGCTACGAGCAGTACTTC. Amino acid sequence: CASSLGGGYEQYF. The J gene is TRBJ2-7, the V gene TRBV7-9; D gene ambiguous. Trimming pared 1 base from V and 3 bases from J, leaving 7 bases between. This CDR3 has 13 residues. CDR1 is SEHNR, CDR2 FQNEAQ, per germline (reference sequence).

This rearrangement joins TRBV6-1 to TRBJ2-1; D call uncertain. Trimming took off 3 bases at V and 0 bases at J, with 9 bases between the two ends. Germline CDR1 reads MNHNS; CDR2 reads SASEGT. The CDR3 is 15 residues long. CDR3 protein: CASSDSYRSYNEQFF. In DNA, the CDR3 is TGTGCCAGCAGTGACTCTTACCGCTCCTACAATGAGCAGTTCTTC.

This clone was seen only a few times. V is TRBV2 and J is TRBJ2-7; 11 bases map to TRBD1. The CDR3 covers 13 residues. Germline V gene sequence: CDR1 SNHLY, CDR2 FYNNEI. The V segment lost 8 bases and the J segment 6 bases; nucleotides outside the gene matches: 6. The CDR3 region has the DNA TGTGCCAGCCCTGGACAGGGGGCAGGCGAGCAGTACTTC. This gives the protein CASPGQGAGEQYF.

This clone was seen a single time. The chain employs TRBV7-9 and TRBJ2-5, with D perhaps TRBD2 (6 bases). V was clipped by 5 bases and J by 1 base, with 17 bases between them. The CDR3 has 16 amino acids. Germline CDR1 reads SEHNR; CDR2 reads FQNEAQ (reference sequence). CDR3 region: CASSTTSTRAQETQYF. DNA of the CDR3: TGTGCCAGCAGCACAACTTCGACTAGGGCCCAAGAGACCCAGTACTTC. Looking up the rest from reference TRBV7-9 and TRBJ2-5 gives the full variable domain: DTGVSQNPRHKITKRGQNVTFRCDPISEHNRLYWYRQTLGQGPEFLTYFQNEAQLEKSRLLSDRFSAERPKGSFSTLEIQRTEQGDSAMYLCASSTTSTRAQETQYFGPGTRLLVL.

This chain connects TRBV5-6 to TRBJ2-7, with D unresolved. The CDR3 is made up of 15 amino acids. With 2 bases removed from V and 5 bases from J, the gap between germline ends came to 17 bases. Germline CDR1 is SGHDT and CDR2 is YYEEEE. The CDR3 reads CASSFPAAGVHEQYF. CDR3 DNA: TGTGCCAGCAGCTTCCCCGCCGCTGGTGTCCACGAGCAGTACTTC.

The V and J genes are TRBV28 and TRBJ2-7; 8 bases fit TRBD1. Germline-derived CDR1 and CDR2 are MDHEN and SYDVKM. The CDR3 loop spans 15 amino acids. Unmatched junction bases numbered 10, after V lost 5 bases and J lost 4 bases. CDR3 DNA sequence: TGTGCCAGCAGTAAACAAGGACAGGGAGGATACGAGCAGTACTTC. Protein: CASSKQGQGGYEQYF.

This clone occurred a few times. The chain uses TRBV4-1 and TRBJ1-1; TRBD1 might be the D (5 bases). Looked up from germline, CDR1 is MGHRA and CDR2 is YSYEKL. The V end was cut by 4 bases, the J end by 4 bases, with 13 bases between. The CDR3 is made up of 14 amino acids. CDR3 sequence (DNA): TGCGCCAGCAGCCCCGTAGGGGTAGGCACTGAAGCTTTCTTT. This sequence encodes CASSPVGVGTEAFF.

This clone was recorded a few times. DNA for the CDR3: TGTGCCAGCAGTTTCCAGGGTAGAGGGTATGGCTACACCTTC. This codes for CASSFQGRGYGYTF. The chain joins TRBV28 to TRBJ1-2, with TRBD1 as a possible D gene (5 bases). The CDR3 covers 14 residues. The ends were cut back, 3 bases at V and 5 bases at J, with 13 bases in the middle. Per the germline V gene, CDR1 is MDHEN and CDR2 is SYDVKM.

This chain links TRBV7-3 with TRBJ1-2; D is perhaps TRBD1 (6 bases). The CDR3 is 15 residues long. Trimming stripped 5 bases from V and 6 bases from J, with 19 bases between. CDR1 and CDR2 (germline): SGHTA, FQGTGA. The CDR3 DNA reads TGTGCCAGCAGCCCTGTTGGGGGGCGAACCAATGGCTACACCTTC. It codes for CASSPVGGRTNGYTF.

This chain uses TRBV6-1 with TRBJ2-7; no reliable D call. The germline V gene has CDR1 MNHNS and CDR2 SASEGT. This CDR3 region has 11 residues. Trimming stripped 5 bases from V and 4 bases from J, with 6 bases between. The CDR3 DNA follows: TGTGCCAGCAGTAACCTATACGAGCAGTACTTC. Translation gives CASSNLYEQYF.

This chain uses TRBV19 with TRBJ2-5; 10 nucleotides align to TRBD2. The CDR3 covers 16 residues. Looked up from germline, CDR1 is LNHDA and CDR2 is SQIVND (reference sequence). With 6 bases clipped from V and 5 bases from J, the junction kept 12 bases outside the gene matches. CDR3 loop: CASRRAGGIPRETQYF. The CDR3 nucleotides read TGTGCCAGTAGGAGAGCGGGGGGGATACCTCGGGAGACCCAGTACTTC.

The chain has TRBV7-2 and TRBJ2-3; D gene unclear. V dropped 3 bases and J dropped 0 bases, with 10 bases sitting between them. Per the germline V gene, CDR1 is SGHTA and CDR2 is FQGNSA. CDR3 size: 15 residues. The CDR3 region is CASSFPGRSTDTQYF. The DNA of the CDR3 is TGTGCCAGCAGCTTCCCGGGCCGTAGCACAGATACGCAGTATTTT.

In its sample, this clone ranks as medium-sized. The chain couples TRBV6-5 to TRBJ1-6; possibly TRBD1 for D (5 bases). V was shortened by 8 bases and J by 7 bases, with 15 bases between the two germline ends. Germline CDR1 MNHEY, CDR2 SVGAGI. CDR3 length equals 14 residues. The CDR3 region is CASFSGRLNSPLHF. For the CDR3, the DNA is TGTGCCAGCTTCTCGGGACGGTTGAATTCACCCCTCCACTTT.

This sequence joins TRBV7-9 and TRBJ2-7; perhaps TRBD2 as D (5 bases). The CDR3 has 16 amino acids. Germline V lookup: CDR1 SEHNR, CDR2 FQNEAQ (reference sequence). Trimming removed 5 bases at V and 0 bases at J, with 17 bases between. The CDR3 nucleotides are TGTGCCAGCAGCACCTCTGGCGGACTTCTCTCCTACGAGCAGTACTTC. Translation: CASSTSGGLLSYEQYF.

V usage is TRBV5-4 and J usage is TRBJ2-7; the D call may be TRBD1 or TRBD2 (5 bases each). V was clipped by 2 bases and J by 4 bases, with 10 bases between them. The CDR3 totals 13 residues. Germline V gene sequence: CDR1 SGHNT, CDR2 YYREEE (reference sequence). CDR3 nucleotide sequence: TGTGCCAGCAGCTTAGGGGACCCATACGAGCAGTACTTC. Its protein product is CASSLGDPYEQYF.

The J gene is TRBJ1-3, the V gene TRBV7-2, with D uncertain. With 5 bases removed from V and 2 bases from J, the gap between germline ends came to 13 bases. Per germline, CDR1 SGHTA and CDR2 FQGNSA. This CDR3 has 15 residues. The DNA for the CDR3 is TGTGCCAGCAGCCCAAGGGAAGGAGCTGGAAACACCATATATTTT. Protein product: CASSPREGAGNTIYF. Full variable domain (missing parts from reference TRBV7-2 and TRBJ1-3): GAGVSQSPSNKVTEKGKDVELRCDPISGHTALYWYRQSLGQGLEFLIYFQGNSAPDKSGLPSDRFSAERTGGSVSTLTIQRTQQEDSAVYLCASSPREGAGNTIYFGEGSWLTVV.

This chain connects TRBV10-2 to TRBJ1-6; D is unclear. The CDR3 has 15 amino acids. V lost 2 bases, J lost 2 bases, and 7 bases lay in between. Germline V gene lookup returns CDR1 WSHSY and CDR2 SAAADI. DNA of the CDR3: TGCGCCAGCAGTGAGGACGACGCCTATAATTCACCCCTCCACTTT. Translation: CASSEDDAYNSPLHF.